The rows below give T cell receptor beta chains drawn from one sample of a study of preoperative IRX-2 immunotherapy in early breast cancer. Some clones are missing from TCRdb's copy, which holds only in-frame ones; the method was immunoSEQ multiplex PCR. This sample has fewer than 40,000 clones, with nearly 90% found just once. The specimen comprised tumor tissue, sampled after IRX-2 immunotherapy. These TCRs come from a human donor with breast cancer. Each CDR3 is given with its conserved first and last residue. Each record gives: CDR3 protein, CDR3 DNA, CDR3 length, V gene, D gene, clone size, J gene. The D gene is left open where the match is weak. Only some rows state a clone size, as once, few, many or a class for expanded clones.

CDR3 protein: CASSSPSGTRYNEQFF
CDR3 DNA: TGTGCCAGCAGCTCCCCTTCCGGGACTAGGTACAATGAGCAGTTCTTC
CDR3 length: 16
V gene: TRBV11-1
D gene: TRBD2
clone size: -
J gene: TRBJ2-1

CDR3 protein: CASGVRGHTEAFF
CDR3 DNA: TGTGCCAGCGGCGTCAGGGGGCACACTGAAGCTTTCTTT
CDR3 length: 13
V gene: TRBV12-5
D gene: TRBD1
clone size: -
J gene: TRBJ1-1

CDR3 protein: CASRPGAGYNEKLFF
CDR3 DNA: TGTGCCAGCAGGCCGGGGGCCGGGTATAATGAAAAACTGTTTTTT
CDR3 length: 15
V gene: TRBV11-3
D gene: -
clone size: few
J gene: TRBJ1-4

CDR3 protein: CASSVPGGVLNEQFF
CDR3 DNA: TGTGCCAGCAGTGTCCCGGGGGGGGTCCTCAATGAGCAGTTCTTC
CDR3 length: 15
V gene: TRBV6-8
D gene: TRBD2
clone size: -
J gene: TRBJ2-1

CDR3 protein: CASSPALAGAPYEQYF
CDR3 DNA: TGTGCCAGCAGCCCGGCCCTAGCGGGAGCCCCCTACGAGCAGTACTTC
CDR3 length: 16
V gene: TRBV11-3
D gene: TRBD2
clone size: once
J gene: TRBJ2-7

CDR3 protein: CASSPGTAEKLFF
CDR3 DNA: TGTGCCAGCTCACCAGGGACAGCTGAAAAACTGTTTTTT
CDR3 length: 13
V gene: TRBV18
D gene: TRBD1
clone size: -
J gene: TRBJ1-4

CDR3 protein: CASRMGQGNQPQHF
CDR3 DNA: TGTGCCAGCAGGATGGGGCAGGGGAATCAGCCCCAGCATTTT
CDR3 length: 14
V gene: TRBV6-8
D gene: -
clone size: -
J gene: TRBJ1-5

CDR3 protein: CASSSSVDFPYTGELFF
CDR3 DNA: TGCGCCAGCAGCTCTTCCGTGGATTTCCCCTACACCGGGGAGCTGTTTTTT
CDR3 length: 17
V gene: TRBV5-1
D gene: -
clone size: -
J gene: TRBJ2-2

CDR3 protein: CASSLLGGTLLKYGYTF
CDR3 DNA: TGTGCCAGCAGCTTACTTGGCGGAACCCTACTAAAATATGGCTACACCTTC
CDR3 length: 17
V gene: TRBV11-3
D gene: -
clone size: once
J gene: TRBJ1-2

CDR3 protein: CAISSPTETGELFF
CDR3 DNA: TGTGCCATCAGCTCCCCGACGGAGACCGGGGAACTGTTTTTT
CDR3 length: 14
V gene: TRBV6-8
D gene: -
clone size: once
J gene: TRBJ2-2

CDR3 protein: CASSRRGGAGEAFF
CDR3 DNA: TGTGCCAGCAGCCGAAGGGGCGGGGCGGGTGAAGCTTTCTTT
CDR3 length: 14
V gene: TRBV15
D gene: -
clone size: -
J gene: TRBJ1-1

CDR3 protein: CAWSVELLGTGELFF
CDR3 DNA: TGTGCCTGGAGTGTAGAATTACTGGGGACCGGGGAGCTGTTTTTT
CDR3 length: 15
V gene: TRBV30
D gene: -
clone size: -
J gene: TRBJ2-2

CDR3 protein: CADRETSYNEQFF
CDR3 DNA: TGTGCCGACAGGGAGACCTCCTACAATGAGCAGTTCTTC
CDR3 length: 13
V gene: TRBV2
D gene: TRBD1
clone size: -
J gene: TRBJ2-1

CDR3 protein: CASSHTGTGNNRNTIYF
CDR3 DNA: TGCGCCAGCAGCCATACCGGGACAGGGAATAATAGAAACACCATATATTTT
CDR3 length: 17
V gene: TRBV23-1
D gene: TRBD1
clone size: -
J gene: TRBJ1-3

CDR3 protein: CASSFRMTPWGYTF
CDR3 DNA: TGTGCCAGCAGCTTTAGGATGACCCCTTGGGGCTACACCTTC
CDR3 length: 14
V gene: TRBV6-8
D gene: -
clone size: -
J gene: TRBJ1-2

CDR3 protein: CASSMEWSFRGTDTQYF
CDR3 DNA: TGTGCCAGTAGTATGGAATGGAGCTTTCGTGGCACAGATACGCAGTATTTT
CDR3 length: 17
V gene: TRBV19
D gene: -
clone size: -
J gene: TRBJ2-3

CDR3 protein: CASSPQGANYGYTF
CDR3 DNA: TGTGCCAGCAGCCCCCAGGGCGCCAACTATGGCTACACCTTC
CDR3 length: 14
V gene: TRBV7-1
D gene: -
clone size: -
J gene: TRBJ1-2

CDR3 protein: CASSFAGVKGNTEAFF
CDR3 DNA: TGTGCCAGTAGTTTCGCGGGAGTGAAGGGGAACACTGAAGCTTTCTTT
CDR3 length: 16
V gene: TRBV19
D gene: -
clone size: -
J gene: TRBJ1-1

CDR3 protein: CASTRQGGSEAFF
CDR3 DNA: TGTGCCAGCACAAGACAGGGTGGGTCTGAAGCTTTCTTT
CDR3 length: 13
V gene: TRBV7-1
D gene: TRBD1
clone size: -
J gene: TRBJ1-1

CDR3 protein: CASSLPGLPYNEQFF
CDR3 DNA: TGTGCCAGCAGCTTACCGGGACTACCTTACAATGAGCAGTTCTTC
CDR3 length: 15
V gene: TRBV11-3
D gene: TRBD2
clone size: -
J gene: TRBJ2-1

CDR3 protein: CASSFLGQGVSGYTF
CDR3 DNA: TGTGCCAGCAGCTTCTTAGGACAGGGGGTTTCTGGCTACACCTTC
CDR3 length: 15
V gene: TRBV11-3
D gene: TRBD1
clone size: -
J gene: TRBJ1-2

CDR3 protein: CASMGQGVHNEQFF
CDR3 DNA: TGCGCCAGTATGGGACAGGGGGTCCACAATGAGCAGTTCTTC
CDR3 length: 14
V gene: TRBV5-1
D gene: TRBD1
clone size: -
J gene: TRBJ2-1

CDR3 protein: CASSYREGQPQHF
CDR3 DNA: TGTGCCAGCAGTTACAGGGAAGGGCAGCCCCAGCATTTT
CDR3 length: 13
V gene: TRBV6-8
D gene: -
clone size: once
J gene: TRBJ1-5

CDR3 protein: CASSYRVNTEAFF
CDR3 DNA: TGTGCCAGCAGTTATCGGGTGAACACTGAAGCTTTCTTT
CDR3 length: 13
V gene: TRBV6-8
D gene: -
clone size: -
J gene: TRBJ1-1

CDR3 protein: CASSRSGTGNYEQYF
CDR3 DNA: TGTGCCAGCAGCCGTTCCGGGACAGGGAACTACGAGCAGTACTTC
CDR3 length: 15
V gene: TRBV7-5
D gene: -
clone size: -
J gene: TRBJ2-7

CDR3 protein: CASSLRADIAETQYF
CDR3 DNA: TGCGCCAGCAGCTTACGGGCCGACATAGCGGAGACCCAGTACTTC
CDR3 length: 15
V gene: TRBV5-1
D gene: -
clone size: -
J gene: TRBJ2-5

CDR3 protein: CAISGTSGGAHNEQFF
CDR3 DNA: TGTGCCATCAGCGGGACTAGCGGGGGGGCCCACAATGAGCAGTTCTTC
CDR3 length: 16
V gene: TRBV6-4
D gene: TRBD2
clone size: -
J gene: TRBJ2-1

CDR3 protein: CASSYLGTGLNEQFF
CDR3 DNA: TGTGCCAGCAGTTACTTGGGGACAGGTCTTAATGAGCAGTTCTTC
CDR3 length: 15
V gene: TRBV6-8
D gene: TRBD1
clone size: -
J gene: TRBJ2-1

CDR3 protein: CASSRWTAGEEKLFF
CDR3 DNA: TGTGCCAGTAGTCGGTGGACAGCCGGGGAGGAAAAACTGTTTTTT
CDR3 length: 15
V gene: TRBV19
D gene: -
clone size: -
J gene: TRBJ1-4